This entry concerns a single TCR beta chain. Its target is not known. The data belong to a study of siplizumab effects on memory and regulatory T cells. Study outcomes and limitations: The authors could not assign a naive or memory phenotype to roughly 75-95% of proliferating CD4+ or CD8+ clones. Siplizumab led to significantly less abundant alloreactive sequences that could be traced back to unstimulated CD4+ memory cells. A major contribution to the alloresponse seemed to be made by naive T cells, which seemed more diverse than memory cells. Mappable alloreactive CD4+ clones averaged around 69% Treg-derived with siplizumab versus under 30% in controls.

Sequenced by immunoSEQ multiplex PCR; TCRdb stores in-frame clones only, minus some. The sample has some 100,000 clones; just over 90% are singletons. The receptor was derived from a human donor in good health. The sample was Tregs sorted from blood.

The CDR3 nucleotides are TGTGCCTCCGCTTTCGGAGGCGCCTACAATGAGCAGTTCTTC. Translated: CASAFGGAYNEQFF. The V and J genes are TRBV30 and TRBJ2-1; a possible D gene is TRBD2 (5 bases). The length of the CDR3 is 14 residues. Looked up from germline, CDR1 is GTSNPN and CDR2 is SVGIG (reference sequence). V was trimmed by 7 bases and J by 2 bases, leaving 15 bases between them.